The source of this TCR beta chain is a study of neoadjuvant anti-PD-1 for oral cavity cancer. This CDR3 region has 15 residues. V lost 8 bases to trimming and J lost 5 bases; unmatched junction nucleotides: 7. Germline values: CDR1 SNHLY, CDR2 FYNNEI. Most tumor samples had approximately 5 ug input DNA in two replicates. The protocol was immunoSEQ multiplex PCR, while the TCRdb copy is restricted to in-frame clones and leaves out a portion. The table has 5,500 to 8,000 clones, nearly 45% seen once; the top ten hold under 30%. Stage II-IVA oral cavity squamous cell carcinoma was new and untreated by systemic or radiation therapy. These oral cavity squamous cell carcinomas were HPV-negative and locally advanced. Study-level points and caveats: Each response group had just a few patients in TCR analyses.

By sample share, this clone is medium-sized. Its target is not known. The material sequenced was tumor tissue, taken before nivolumab (anti-PD-1) treatment. The sequence was obtained from a person aged 40 to 85 with oral cavity squamous cell carcinoma. The J gene is TRBJ2-1, the V gene TRBV2; 12 bases map to TRBD1. The CDR3 DNA is TGTGCCAGCCATTCCGGGACAGGGGGCCACAATGAGCAGTTCTTC. Protein sequence: CASHSGTGGHNEQFF.